This T cell receptor (beta chain) was identified during a study of Ad26.COV2.S vaccination and SARS-CoV-2 variants. Stated treatment: around 19 received Ad26.COV2.S at low or high dose, single or two shots; about 5 received placebo; per-sample allocation not given. Sample collection was performed on day 63 after the first vaccine or placebo injection. Donation was by an adult aged 18-55 years who was in Boston. The length of the CDR3 is 13 residues. Between the trimmed V and J ends, which lost 6 bases and 7 bases, there was a span of 15 bases. Germline V gene lookup returns CDR1 SEHNR and CDR2 FQNEAQ (reference sequence). The data were produced by immunoSEQ multiplex PCR, yet TCRdb's version contains in-frame clones alone and is incomplete. Seen here are some 270,000 clones, roughly 87% observed once, and the top ten hold roughly 3%.

This TCR came from a person between 18 and 59 years old who received the Ad26.COV2.S COVID-19 vaccine or a placebo. The sample here was peripheral blood, taken in a trial of Ad26.COV2.S vaccine versus placebo. The chain is built from TRBV7-9 and TRBJ1-2, with D possibly matching TRBD1 (6 bases). The CDR3 region is CASRSTGSRGYTF. CDR3 bases: TGTGCCAGCAGGAGTACAGGGAGTCGTGGCTACACCTTC. The entire variable domain, with the rest obtained from reference TRBV7-9 and TRBJ1-2, is as follows: DTGVSQNPRHKITKRGQNVTFRCDPISEHNRLYWYRQTLGQGPEFLTYFQNEAQLEKSRLLSDRFSAERPKGSFSTLEIQRTEQGDSAMYLCASRSTGSRGYTFGSGTRLTVV.